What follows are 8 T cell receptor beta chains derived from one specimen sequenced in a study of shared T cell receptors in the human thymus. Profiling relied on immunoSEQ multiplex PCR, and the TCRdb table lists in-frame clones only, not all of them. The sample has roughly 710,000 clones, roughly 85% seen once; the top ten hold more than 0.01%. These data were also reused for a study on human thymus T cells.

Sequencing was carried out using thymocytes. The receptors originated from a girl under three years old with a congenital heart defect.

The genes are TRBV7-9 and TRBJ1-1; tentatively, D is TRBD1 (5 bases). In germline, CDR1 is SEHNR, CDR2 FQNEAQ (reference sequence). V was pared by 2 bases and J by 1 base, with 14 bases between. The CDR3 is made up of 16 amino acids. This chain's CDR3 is CASSLQGQKRNTEAFF. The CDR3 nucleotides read TGTGCCAGCAGCTTACAGGGTCAAAAAAGGAACACTGAAGCTTTCTTT.

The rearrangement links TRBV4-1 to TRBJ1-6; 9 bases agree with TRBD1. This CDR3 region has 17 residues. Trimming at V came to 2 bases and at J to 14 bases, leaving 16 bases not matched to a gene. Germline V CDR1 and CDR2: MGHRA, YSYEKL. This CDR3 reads CASSQIPSRDRDRSLHF. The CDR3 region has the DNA TGCGCCAGCAGCCAAATCCCGAGCCGGGACAGGGATCGGTCCCTCCACTTT.

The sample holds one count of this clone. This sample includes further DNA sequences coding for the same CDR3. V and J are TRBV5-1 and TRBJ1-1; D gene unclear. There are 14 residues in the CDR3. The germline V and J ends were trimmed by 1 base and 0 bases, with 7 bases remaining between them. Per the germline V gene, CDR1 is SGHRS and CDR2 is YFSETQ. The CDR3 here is CASSLSGVNTEAFF. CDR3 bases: TGCGCCAGCAGCTTGTCCGGGGTGAACACTGAAGCTTTCTTT.

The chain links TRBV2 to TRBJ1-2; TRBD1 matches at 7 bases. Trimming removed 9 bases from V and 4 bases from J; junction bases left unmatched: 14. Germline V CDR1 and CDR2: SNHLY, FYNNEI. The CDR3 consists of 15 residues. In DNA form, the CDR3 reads TGTGCCAGTGATTTACAGGGGTCTATCTCCTATGGCTACACCTTC. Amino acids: CASDLQGSISYGYTF.

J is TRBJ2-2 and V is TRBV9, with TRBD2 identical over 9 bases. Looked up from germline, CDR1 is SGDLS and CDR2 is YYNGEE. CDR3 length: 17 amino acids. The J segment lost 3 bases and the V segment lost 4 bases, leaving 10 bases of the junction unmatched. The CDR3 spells CASSYAGGRRDTGELFF. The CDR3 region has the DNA TGTGCCAGCAGCTACGCGGGGGGGAGGAGGGACACCGGGGAGCTGTTTTTT.

The CDR3 spells CASRRRSGATEAFF. CDR3 sequence (DNA): TGTGCCAGCAGAAGAAGATCAGGGGCCACTGAAGCTTTCTTT. The J gene is TRBJ1-1, the V gene TRBV7-9; tentatively, D is TRBD1 (6 bases). Trimming removed 6 bases from V and 4 bases from J, with 15 bases in between. The CDR3 has 14 residues. CDR1 is SEHNR, CDR2 FQNEAQ, per germline (reference sequence).

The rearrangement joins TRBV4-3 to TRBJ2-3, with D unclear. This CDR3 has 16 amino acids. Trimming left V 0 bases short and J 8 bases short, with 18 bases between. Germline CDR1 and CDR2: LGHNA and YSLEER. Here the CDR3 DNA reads TGCGCCAGCAGCCAAGATCCCTTAAGGAGTCGTCGTACGCAGTATTTT. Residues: CASSQDPLRSRRTQYF.

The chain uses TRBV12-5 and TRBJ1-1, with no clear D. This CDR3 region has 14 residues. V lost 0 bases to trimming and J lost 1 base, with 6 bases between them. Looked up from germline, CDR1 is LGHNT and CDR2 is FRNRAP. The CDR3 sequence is CASGLVPGNTEAFF. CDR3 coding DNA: TGTGCTAGTGGTTTGGTACCCGGGAACACTGAAGCTTTCTTT. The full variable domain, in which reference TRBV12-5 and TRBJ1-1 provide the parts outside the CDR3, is DARVTQTPRHKVTEMGQEVTMRCQPILGHNTVFWYRQTMMQGLELLAYFRNRAPLDDSGMPKDRFSAEMPDATLATLKIQPSEPRDSAVYFCASGLVPGNTEAFFGQGTRLTVV.